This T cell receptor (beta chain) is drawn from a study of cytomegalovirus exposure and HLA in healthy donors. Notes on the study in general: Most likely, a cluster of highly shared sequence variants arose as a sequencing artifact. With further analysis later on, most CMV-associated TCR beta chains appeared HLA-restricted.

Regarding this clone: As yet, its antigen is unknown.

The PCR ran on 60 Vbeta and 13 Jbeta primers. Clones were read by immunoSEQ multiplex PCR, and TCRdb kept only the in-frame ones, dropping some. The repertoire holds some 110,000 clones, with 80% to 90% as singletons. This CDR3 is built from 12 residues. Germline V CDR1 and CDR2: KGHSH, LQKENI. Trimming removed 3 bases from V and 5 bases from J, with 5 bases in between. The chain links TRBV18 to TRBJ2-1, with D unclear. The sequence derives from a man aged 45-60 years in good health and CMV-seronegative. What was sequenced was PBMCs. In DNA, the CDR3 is TGTGCCAGCTCACCGAGAGACAATGAGCAGTTCTTC. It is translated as CASSPRDNEQFF.